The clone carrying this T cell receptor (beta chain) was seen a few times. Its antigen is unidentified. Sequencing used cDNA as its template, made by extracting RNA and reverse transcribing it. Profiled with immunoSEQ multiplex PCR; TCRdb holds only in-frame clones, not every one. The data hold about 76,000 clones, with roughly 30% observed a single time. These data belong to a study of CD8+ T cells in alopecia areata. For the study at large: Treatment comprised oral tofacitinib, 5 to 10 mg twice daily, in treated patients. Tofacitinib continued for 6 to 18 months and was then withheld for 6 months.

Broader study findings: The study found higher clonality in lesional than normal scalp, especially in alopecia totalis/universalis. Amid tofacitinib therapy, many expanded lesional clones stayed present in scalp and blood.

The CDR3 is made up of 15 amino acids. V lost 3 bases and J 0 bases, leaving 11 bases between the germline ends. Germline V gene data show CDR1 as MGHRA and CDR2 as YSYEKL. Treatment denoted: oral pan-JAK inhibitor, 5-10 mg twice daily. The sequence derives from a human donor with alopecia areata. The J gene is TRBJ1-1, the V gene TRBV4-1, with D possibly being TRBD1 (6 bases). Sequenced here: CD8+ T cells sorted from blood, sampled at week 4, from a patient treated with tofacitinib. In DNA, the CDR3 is TGCGCCAGCAGCCAGCAAGGGGGTGTGAACACTGAAGCTTTCTTT. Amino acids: CASSQQGGVNTEAFF.